This T cell receptor beta chain appears in the sequencing data of a study of blood T cells in healthy people across ages. Across the whole study: In model experiments, template switching was able to capture about one barcoded beta molecule for every two T cells that were present.

Primed by a sample-barcoded 5' primer and a J-beta primer mix, a second PCR proceeded for roughly 6 to 12 cycles. TCRdb called the 5' RACE reads again in MiXCR, with one record for every CDR3 protein. Here the sample spans 1.5 million to 2 million distinct CDR3 sequences, 28% being singletons. The CDR3 has 13 amino acids. Germline CDR1 and CDR2: SQVTM and ANQGSEA. V shed 8 bases and J 4 bases; nucleotides not matched to a gene: 8. Findings of the study overall: PBMCs left unsorted prevented a conclusive naive versus antigen-experienced comparison. CMV status of donors was unknown, possibly confounding expanded clonotype changes.

Comment on this clonotype: Antigen specificity is unknown.

This sequence joins TRBV29-1 and TRBJ2-3, with TRBD1 identical over 8 bases. Sequenced sample: blood. This clonotype originated in a woman under 40 in good health. The CDR3 region is CSIEGQDSDTQYF. Here the CDR3 DNA reads TGCAGCATAGAGGGACAGGATTCAGATACGCAGTATTTT.